This T cell receptor beta chain was obtained from a study of vaccination effects on CD4 cells after COVID-19. Sequencing was preceded by expansion of antigen-specific CD4+ T cells with viral peptide pools in the ViraFEST assay. Following 10 days of culture, CD4+ T cells were isolated. Confirmation by PCR established that the person had SARS-CoV-2 infection between March and December 2020. Wells containing a few million PBMC each were cultured with roughly 10 IU/ml IL-2 and 10 ug/ml peptides. IL-2 medium took the place of half the medium on both days 3 and 7. Repertoires were generated with immunoSEQ multiplex PCR, while TCRdb's copy carries only in-frame clones and drops some. The data show 40,000 to 50,000 clones, approximately 70% seen once. After removal of 4 bases from V and 6 bases from J, the junction contained 2 bases not matched to a gene. Germline CDR1 is SGHAT and CDR2 is FQDESV (reference sequence). The CDR3 sequence is 12 residues long.

As for this clone: The target antigen is unknown.

The TCR sequence derives from a human donor who had a prior SARS-CoV-2 infection. The gene calls are TRBV11-1 and TRBJ1-2, with TRBD1 identical over 7 bases. The sequencing here drew on CD4+ T cells from PBMCs cultured with a peptide pool, taken before COVID-19 vaccination. CDR3 nucleotide sequence: TGTGCCAGCAGCTCAACAGGGGATGGCTACACCTTC. This sequence encodes CASSSTGDGYTF.